Below, 17 T cell receptor beta chains from the same sample are listed, as sequenced in a study of blood T cell repertoires in COVID-19. Some clones are missing from TCRdb's copy, which holds only in-frame ones; the method was immunoSEQ multiplex PCR. The data contain 70,000 to 95,000 clones, roughly 78% of them singletons. Sequencing was performed on peripheral blood. Receptors originate from a man aged 60-69 years with COVID-19, enrolled during active disease.

This chain links TRBV3-1 (or the pseudogene TRBV3-2) with TRBJ2-1, with 7 nucleotides matching TRBD1. Germline CDR1 is LGHDT and CDR2 is YNNKEL (reference sequence). V shed 2 bases and J 5 bases; nucleotides not matched to a gene: 15. The CDR3 totals 18 residues. The CDR3 here is CASSQRVTQGRKHNEQFF. For the CDR3, the DNA is TGTGCCAGCAGCCAAAGGGTTACACAGGGGAGAAAACACAATGAGCAGTTCTTC.

This clone was observed a few times. The rearrangement uses TRBV15 and TRBJ1-4; a weak D match, TRBD1 (5 bases). The CDR3 runs to 17 residues. Per germline, CDR1 LNHNV and CDR2 YYDKDF (reference sequence). V was shortened by 0 bases and J by 3 bases, with 14 bases between the two germline ends. The CDR3 DNA reads TGTGCCACCAGCAGAGATCATAGCAGGGAGGCTAATGAAAAACTGTTTTTT. Its translation is CATSRDHSREANEKLFF.

The chain employs TRBV3-1 (or the pseudogene TRBV3-2) and TRBJ2-2; TRBD2 is a possible D gene (5 bases). The V end was cut by 0 bases, the J end by 8 bases, with 7 bases between. The CDR3 runs 13 residues. Germline V gene data show CDR1 as LGHDT and CDR2 as YNNKEL (reference sequence). The CDR3 spells CASSQDQRGELFF. CDR3 coding DNA: TGTGCCAGCAGCCAAGATCAGCGGGGGGAGCTGTTTTTT.

The chain carries TRBV4-3 and TRBJ1-3, with unresolved D. This CDR3 has 17 residues. The V end was cut by 0 bases, the J end by 0 bases, with 12 bases between. Germline values: CDR1 LGHNA, CDR2 YSLEER. The DNA for the CDR3 is TGCGCCAGCAGCCAAGAGTGGGCGTCCCACTCTGGAAACACCATATATTTT. Its translation: CASSQEWASHSGNTIYF.

This clone has just one count. This sequence joins TRBV5-6 and TRBJ2-6, with TRBD1 as a possible D gene (6 bases). V was shortened by 1 base and J by 3 bases, with 14 bases between the two germline ends. CDR3 length equals 17 residues. CDR1 SGHDT and CDR2 YYEEEE come from the germline V gene. CDR3 amino acids: CASSLSGTPFGANVLTF. CDR3 DNA: TGTGCCAGCAGCTTGTCCGGGACACCCTTTGGGGCCAACGTCCTGACTTTC. The whole variable domain, remainder taken from reference TRBV5-6 and TRBJ2-6, is DAGVTQSPTHLIKTRGQQVTLRCSPKSGHDTVSWYQQALGQGPQFIFQYYEEEERQRGNFPDRFSGHQFPNYSSELNVNALLLGDSALYLCASSLSGTPFGANVLTFGAGSRLTVL.

The chain employs TRBV30 and TRBJ2-3; 11 nucleotides match TRBD2. This CDR3 has 13 residues. The germline V gene has CDR1 GTSNPN and CDR2 SVGIG (reference sequence). This CDR3 reads CARTSGSTDTQYF. DNA for the CDR3: TGTGCTAGGACTAGCGGGAGCACAGATACGCAGTATTTT.

The J gene is TRBJ1-6, the V gene TRBV4-1; no definite D call. The length of the CDR3 is 17 residues. Deletions cut 5 bases from V and 5 bases from J, with 19 bases between. Germline loops: CDR1 MGHRA, CDR2 YSYEKL. This CDR3 is CASSKFTEPSNNSPLHF. In nucleotides, the CDR3 is TGCGCCAGCAGCAAATTTACAGAACCGAGCAATAATTCACCCCTCCACTTT.

This clone was counted a single time. The V gene is TRBV14, the J gene TRBJ1-2; the match to TRBD1 covers 9 bases. This CDR3 has 16 residues. V lost 1 base, J lost 5 bases, and 8 bases stayed unmatched. Looked up from germline, CDR1 is SGHDN and CDR2 is FVKESK. The DNA for the CDR3 is TGTGCCAGCAGCCAAGGAGGACCGGGACAGGGATATGGCTACACCTTC. This translates into CASSQGGPGQGYGYTF.

The chain is built from TRBV11-2 and TRBJ2-6, with D unresolved. The CDR3 has 13 residues. The V gene lost 5 bases and the J gene lost 1 base, with 3 bases spanning the gap. CDR1 SGHAT and CDR2 FQNNGV come from the germline V gene. CDR3 sequence reads: CASSPSGANVLTF. DNA for the CDR3: TGTGCCAGCAGCCCTTCTGGGGCCAACGTCCTGACTTTC.

The chain couples TRBV24-1 to TRBJ2-2; TRBD1 agrees at 7 bases. V lost 4 bases and J lost 4; bases outside the gene matches: 14. The CDR3 contains 18 residues. The germline V gene has CDR1 KGHDR and CDR2 SFDVKD. CDR3 protein: CATSDPSKGAGGTGELFF. In DNA form, the CDR3 reads TGTGCCACCAGTGACCCGTCGAAGGGGGCAGGGGGCACCGGGGAGCTGTTTTTT.

This clone was seen a single time. The chain uses TRBV7-3 and TRBJ2-5, with D possibly matching TRBD2 (5 bases). V gave up 4 bases and J gave up 7 bases, with 13 bases separating them. Germline V gene data show CDR1 as SGHTA and CDR2 as FQGTGA. The CDR3 contains 13 residues. CDR3 coding DNA: TGTGCCAGCAGCTCCCGGGAAGGAGGGACCCAGTACTTC. Translating gives CASSSREGGTQYF.

The chain recombines TRBV6-5 with TRBJ1-1; possibly TRBD1 for D (5 bases). Trimming shortened V by 6 bases and J by 0 bases, and 14 bases separated the two germline ends. The CDR3 has 15 residues. Germline CDR1 MNHEY, CDR2 SVGAGI. Here the CDR3 reads CASRRETVLNTEAFF. The CDR3 DNA sequence: TGTGCCAGCAGGCGGGAGACAGTTCTGAACACTGAAGCTTTCTTT.

This clone was seen once. The J gene is TRBJ2-7, the V gene TRBV11-2; TRBD2 might be the D (5 bases). Per the germline V gene, CDR1 is SGHAT and CDR2 is FQNNGV. Trimming took off 3 bases at V and 7 bases at J, with 19 bases between the two ends. This CDR3 has 15 amino acids. The CDR3 coding sequence is TGTGCCAGCAGCTTCGATCCGGCGGCGGGTAAAGAGCAGTACTTC. This sequence encodes CASSFDPAAGKEQYF.

This chain uses TRBV9 with TRBJ2-1, with 7 positions matching TRBD2. The CDR3 sequence is 15 residues long. Germline CDR1 SGDLS, CDR2 YYNGEE. Trimming removed 3 bases from V and 3 bases from J; junction bases left unmatched: 6. DNA of the CDR3: TGTGCCAGCAGCGGACTAGCCTCGGACTACAATGAGCAGTTCTTC. Translation: CASSGLASDYNEQFF.

This clone was seen only a few times. J is TRBJ1-5 and V is TRBV3-1 (or the pseudogene TRBV3-2), with a tentative D call TRBD1 (5 bases). Germline V lookup: CDR1 LGHDT, CDR2 YNNKEL (reference sequence). Trimming cost V 3 bases and J 2 bases, with 17 bases left between them. There are 17 residues in the CDR3. The CDR3 is CASSHRSPRVRNQPQHF. The CDR3 bases are TGTGCCAGCAGCCACCGCTCCCCCAGGGTTCGCAATCAGCCCCAGCATTTT.

The chain links TRBV10-3 to TRBJ2-2; D unresolved. The germline V gene has CDR1 ENHRY and CDR2 SYGVKD. This CDR3 contains 14 residues. The V and J ends lost 2 bases and 5 bases respectively, with 9 bases between them. CDR3 sequence: CAISELEETGELFF. DNA of the CDR3: TGTGCCATCAGTGAGCTAGAAGAAACCGGGGAGCTGTTTTTT.

V gene TRBV11-3 combines with J gene TRBJ1-1; D ambiguous. CDR3 length equals 14 residues. V lost 2 bases to trimming and J lost 4 bases, with 11 bases between them. CDR1 is SGHNT and CDR2 is YENEEA in the germline V gene. DNA of the CDR3: TGTGCCAGCAGCTTACAGACCCCAGGCACTGAAGCTTTCTTT. Protein sequence: CASSLQTPGTEAFF.